This T cell receptor (beta chain) originates from a study of cytomegalovirus exposure and HLA in healthy donors. For the study at large: Unique TCRs from HLA-typed donors, 65 million to 85 million of them, were held in an early data release.

This clone has only a few counts. Its antigen remains unknown. Unmatched junction bases numbered 7, after V lost 3 bases and J lost 4 bases. The CDR3 covers 15 residues. The germline CDR1 and CDR2 sequences are MGHRA and YSYEKL. Regarding the study as a whole: Within a later analysis, the majority of CMV-associated TCR beta chains appeared HLA-restricted. Earlier analysis looked at TCR beta V segments, and most were productive about 90% or about 30% of the time.

Nominally healthy donors provided the samples, though records likely missed some immune exposures. The PCR employed 60 Vbeta primers together with 13 Jbeta primers. Here immunoSEQ multiplex PCR was the method, and the copy in TCRdb shows in-frame clones only, minus some. Of 110,000 to 150,000 clones in the sample, approximately 63% are singletons; the top ten hold about 2.2%. This clonotype was obtained from a woman aged 55-75 years in good health and CMV-seropositive. The sample comprised PBMCs. The genes are TRBV4-1 and TRBJ1-1, with 8 bases aligning to TRBD1. The CDR3 reads CASSHPGQGFTEAFF. The CDR3 DNA is TGCGCCAGCAGCCACCCCGGACAGGGATTCACTGAAGCTTTCTTT.